This is a list of T cell receptor beta chains from one sample in a study of radiotherapy plus CTLA-4 blockade in lung cancer. Libraries were prepared by immunoSEQ multiplex PCR; TCRdb keeps only in-frame clonotypes and omits some of them. The profile shows 40,000 or so clones, about 77% of them singletons. Material: peripheral blood, obtained from a patient treated with radiotherapy plus ipilimumab. The receptors derive from a human donor with non-small cell lung cancer who had stable disease on radiotherapy plus ipilimumab. Each CDR3 is given with its conserved first and last residue. Fields, in order: D gene, V gene, J gene, CDR3 length, clone size, CDR3 protein, CDR3 DNA. D genes are given only for firm matches. Only part of the rows carry a size: once, few, many, or a class if the clone is expanded.

d_gene: TRBD1; v_gene: TRBV9; j_gene: TRBJ1-5; len: 14; abundance: .; CDR3aa: CASSRDRGYQPQHF; CDR3nt: TGTGCCAGCAGCCGGGACAGGGGCTATCAGCCCCAGCATTTT
d_gene: TRBD1; v_gene: TRBV19; j_gene: TRBJ2-5; len: 15; abundance: .; CDR3aa: CATRLGVTGGETQYF; CDR3nt: TGTGCCACTCGACTAGGAGTTACAGGGGGCGAGACCCAGTACTTC
d_gene: TRBD1; v_gene: TRBV2; j_gene: TRBJ1-2; len: 19; abundance: .; CDR3aa: CASSAQGAERGTANYGYTF; CDR3nt: TGTGCCAGCAGCGCACAGGGGGCCGAACGGGGAACTGCTAACTATGGCTACACCTTC
d_gene: .; v_gene: TRBV5-6; j_gene: TRBJ2-7; len: 13; abundance: .; CDR3aa: CASSRTATYEQYF; CDR3nt: TGTGCCAGCAGCCGGACAGCCACCTACGAGCAGTACTTC
d_gene: .; v_gene: TRBV11-3; j_gene: TRBJ2-5; len: 12; abundance: .; CDR3aa: CASSQTGMTQYF; CDR3nt: TGTGCCAGCAGCCAAACGGGAATGACCCAGTACTTC
d_gene: .; v_gene: TRBV4-3; j_gene: TRBJ1-4; len: 15; abundance: .; CDR3aa: CASSQSSQANEKLFF; CDR3nt: TGCGCCAGCAGCCAGTCCAGTCAGGCGAATGAAAAACTGTTTTTT
d_gene: .; v_gene: TRBV7-6; j_gene: TRBJ2-7; len: 13; abundance: .; CDR3aa: CASSLALGGEQYF; CDR3nt: TGTGCCAGCAGCTTAGCGCTGGGAGGCGAGCAGTACTTC
d_gene: TRBD2; v_gene: TRBV6-1; j_gene: TRBJ2-1; len: 13; abundance: .; CDR3aa: CASTFGTINEQFF; CDR3nt: TGTGCCAGCACCTTCGGGACTATAAATGAGCAGTTCTTC
d_gene: TRBD1; v_gene: TRBV18; j_gene: TRBJ1-6; len: 17; abundance: once; CDR3aa: CASSPSTGASGNSPLHF; CDR3nt: TGTGCCAGCTCACCGAGTACAGGGGCGTCGGGGAATTCACCCCTCCACTTT
d_gene: TRBD1; v_gene: TRBV5-4; j_gene: TRBJ2-7; len: 15; abundance: once; CDR3aa: CASSLGRDRSYEQYF; CDR3nt: TGTGCCAGCAGCTTGGGCCGGGACAGATCCTACGAGCAGTACTTC
d_gene: .; v_gene: TRBV4-1; j_gene: TRBJ2-7; len: 13; abundance: few; CDR3aa: CASSQDPGGGQYF; CDR3nt: TGCGCCAGCAGCCAAGATCCGGGGGGCGGGCAGTACTTC
d_gene: TRBD1; v_gene: TRBV27; j_gene: TRBJ2-7; len: 14; abundance: .; CDR3aa: CASTRTGGPYEQYF; CDR3nt: TGTGCCAGCACAAGGACAGGGGGTCCTTACGAGCAGTACTTC
d_gene: .; v_gene: TRBV21-1; j_gene: TRBJ1-3; len: 14; abundance: .; CDR3aa: CASSKASEGNTIYF; CDR3nt: TGTGCCAGCAGCAAAGCGAGTGAAGGAAACACCATATATTTT
d_gene: .; v_gene: TRBV9; j_gene: TRBJ1-1; len: 13; abundance: .; CDR3aa: CASSAQENTEAFF; CDR3nt: TGTGCCAGCAGCGCACAGGAGAACACTGAAGCTTTCTTT
d_gene: TRBD1; v_gene: TRBV27; j_gene: TRBJ1-3; len: 16; abundance: .; CDR3aa: CASSMTGVSSGNTIYF; CDR3nt: TGTGCCAGCAGTATGACAGGGGTCAGCTCGGGAAACACCATATATTTT
d_gene: .; v_gene: TRBV5-6; j_gene: TRBJ1-2; len: 14; abundance: .; CDR3aa: CASSPVGGASGYTF; CDR3nt: TGTGCCAGCAGCCCCGTCGGGGGGGCATCGGGCTACACCTTC